This T cell receptor (beta chain) was captured by sequencing in a study of shared clonotypes between healthy human individuals. Overall study: The cohort comprised a couple of women and a few men. Their ages spanned 18 to 49 years.

V dropped 4 bases and J dropped 1; count of bases not matched to a gene: 14. Germline V CDR1 and CDR2: MDHEN, SYDVKM. The CDR3 spans 19 residues. PCR replicates from unsorted PBMC used around 300 ng DNA, and this amount was about 33,000 T cell genomes. This table comes from immunoSEQ multiplex PCR, and its TCRdb copy is limited to in-frame clones, with some not included. This sample carries 400,000 to 600,000 clones, almost 80% of them seen once, and the ten largest clones take about 12%. Every contributor of samples was a Caucasian grown-up residing in Nashville, Tennessee. The source material was PBMCs. The chain combines TRBV28 with TRBJ2-3; 10 nucleotides match TRBD2. The source is a woman aged 40 to 55 in good health. Some clones in this sample may be carry-over from other donors' samples. CDR3 nucleotide sequence: TGTGCCAGCAGTTCCGGCGGAGCGGGAGGGGAGAGGGGCACAGATACGCAGTATTTT. It yields the protein CASSSGGAGGERGTDTQYF.